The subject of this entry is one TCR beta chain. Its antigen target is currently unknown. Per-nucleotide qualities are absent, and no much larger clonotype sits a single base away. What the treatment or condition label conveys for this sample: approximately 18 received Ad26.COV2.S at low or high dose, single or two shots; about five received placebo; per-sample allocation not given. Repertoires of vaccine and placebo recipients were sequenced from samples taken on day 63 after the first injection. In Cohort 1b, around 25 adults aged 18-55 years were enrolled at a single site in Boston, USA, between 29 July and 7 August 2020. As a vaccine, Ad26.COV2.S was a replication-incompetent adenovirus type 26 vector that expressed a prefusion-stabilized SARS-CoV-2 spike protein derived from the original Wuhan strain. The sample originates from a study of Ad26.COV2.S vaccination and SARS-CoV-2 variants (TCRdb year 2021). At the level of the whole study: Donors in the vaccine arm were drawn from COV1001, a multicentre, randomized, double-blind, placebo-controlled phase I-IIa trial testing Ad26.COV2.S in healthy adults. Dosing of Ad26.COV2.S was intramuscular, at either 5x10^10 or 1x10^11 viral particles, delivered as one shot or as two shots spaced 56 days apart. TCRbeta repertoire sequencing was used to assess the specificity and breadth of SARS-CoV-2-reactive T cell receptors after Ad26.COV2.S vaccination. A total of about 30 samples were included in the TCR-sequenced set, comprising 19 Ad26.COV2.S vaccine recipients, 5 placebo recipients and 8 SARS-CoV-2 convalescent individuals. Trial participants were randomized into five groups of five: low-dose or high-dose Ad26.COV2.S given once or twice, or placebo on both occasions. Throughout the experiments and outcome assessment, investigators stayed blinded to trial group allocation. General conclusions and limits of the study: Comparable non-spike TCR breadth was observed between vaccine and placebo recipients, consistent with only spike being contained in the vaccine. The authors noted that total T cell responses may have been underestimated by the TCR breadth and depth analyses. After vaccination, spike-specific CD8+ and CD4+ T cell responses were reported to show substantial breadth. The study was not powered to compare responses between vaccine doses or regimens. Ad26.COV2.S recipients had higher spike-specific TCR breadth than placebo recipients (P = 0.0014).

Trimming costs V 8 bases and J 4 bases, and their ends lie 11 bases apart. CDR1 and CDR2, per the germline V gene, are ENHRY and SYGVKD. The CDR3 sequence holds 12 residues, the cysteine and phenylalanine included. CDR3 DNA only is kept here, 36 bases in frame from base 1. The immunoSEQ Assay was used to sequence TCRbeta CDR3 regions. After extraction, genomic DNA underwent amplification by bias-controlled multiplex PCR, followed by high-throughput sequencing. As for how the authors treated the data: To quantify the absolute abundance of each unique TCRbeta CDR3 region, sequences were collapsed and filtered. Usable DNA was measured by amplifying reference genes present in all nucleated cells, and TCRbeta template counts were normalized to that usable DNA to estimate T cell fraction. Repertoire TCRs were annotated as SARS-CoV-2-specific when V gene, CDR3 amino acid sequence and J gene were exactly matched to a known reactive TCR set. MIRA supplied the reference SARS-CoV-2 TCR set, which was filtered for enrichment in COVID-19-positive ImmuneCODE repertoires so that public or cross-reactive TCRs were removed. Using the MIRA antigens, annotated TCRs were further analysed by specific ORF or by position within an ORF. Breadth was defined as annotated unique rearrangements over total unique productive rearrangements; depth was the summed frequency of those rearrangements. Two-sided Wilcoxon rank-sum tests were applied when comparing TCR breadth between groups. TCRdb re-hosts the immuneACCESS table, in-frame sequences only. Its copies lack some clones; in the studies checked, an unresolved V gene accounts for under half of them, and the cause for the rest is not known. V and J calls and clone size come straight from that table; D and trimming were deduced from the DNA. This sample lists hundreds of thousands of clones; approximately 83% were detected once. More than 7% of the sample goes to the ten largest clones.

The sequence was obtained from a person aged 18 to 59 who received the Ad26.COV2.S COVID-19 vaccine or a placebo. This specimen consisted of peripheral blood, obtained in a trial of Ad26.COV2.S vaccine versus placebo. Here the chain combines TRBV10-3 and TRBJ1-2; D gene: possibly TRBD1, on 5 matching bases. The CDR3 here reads CAIGAGRYGYTF. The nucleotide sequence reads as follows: TGTGCCATCGGCGCAGGGCGCTATGGCTACACCTTC.